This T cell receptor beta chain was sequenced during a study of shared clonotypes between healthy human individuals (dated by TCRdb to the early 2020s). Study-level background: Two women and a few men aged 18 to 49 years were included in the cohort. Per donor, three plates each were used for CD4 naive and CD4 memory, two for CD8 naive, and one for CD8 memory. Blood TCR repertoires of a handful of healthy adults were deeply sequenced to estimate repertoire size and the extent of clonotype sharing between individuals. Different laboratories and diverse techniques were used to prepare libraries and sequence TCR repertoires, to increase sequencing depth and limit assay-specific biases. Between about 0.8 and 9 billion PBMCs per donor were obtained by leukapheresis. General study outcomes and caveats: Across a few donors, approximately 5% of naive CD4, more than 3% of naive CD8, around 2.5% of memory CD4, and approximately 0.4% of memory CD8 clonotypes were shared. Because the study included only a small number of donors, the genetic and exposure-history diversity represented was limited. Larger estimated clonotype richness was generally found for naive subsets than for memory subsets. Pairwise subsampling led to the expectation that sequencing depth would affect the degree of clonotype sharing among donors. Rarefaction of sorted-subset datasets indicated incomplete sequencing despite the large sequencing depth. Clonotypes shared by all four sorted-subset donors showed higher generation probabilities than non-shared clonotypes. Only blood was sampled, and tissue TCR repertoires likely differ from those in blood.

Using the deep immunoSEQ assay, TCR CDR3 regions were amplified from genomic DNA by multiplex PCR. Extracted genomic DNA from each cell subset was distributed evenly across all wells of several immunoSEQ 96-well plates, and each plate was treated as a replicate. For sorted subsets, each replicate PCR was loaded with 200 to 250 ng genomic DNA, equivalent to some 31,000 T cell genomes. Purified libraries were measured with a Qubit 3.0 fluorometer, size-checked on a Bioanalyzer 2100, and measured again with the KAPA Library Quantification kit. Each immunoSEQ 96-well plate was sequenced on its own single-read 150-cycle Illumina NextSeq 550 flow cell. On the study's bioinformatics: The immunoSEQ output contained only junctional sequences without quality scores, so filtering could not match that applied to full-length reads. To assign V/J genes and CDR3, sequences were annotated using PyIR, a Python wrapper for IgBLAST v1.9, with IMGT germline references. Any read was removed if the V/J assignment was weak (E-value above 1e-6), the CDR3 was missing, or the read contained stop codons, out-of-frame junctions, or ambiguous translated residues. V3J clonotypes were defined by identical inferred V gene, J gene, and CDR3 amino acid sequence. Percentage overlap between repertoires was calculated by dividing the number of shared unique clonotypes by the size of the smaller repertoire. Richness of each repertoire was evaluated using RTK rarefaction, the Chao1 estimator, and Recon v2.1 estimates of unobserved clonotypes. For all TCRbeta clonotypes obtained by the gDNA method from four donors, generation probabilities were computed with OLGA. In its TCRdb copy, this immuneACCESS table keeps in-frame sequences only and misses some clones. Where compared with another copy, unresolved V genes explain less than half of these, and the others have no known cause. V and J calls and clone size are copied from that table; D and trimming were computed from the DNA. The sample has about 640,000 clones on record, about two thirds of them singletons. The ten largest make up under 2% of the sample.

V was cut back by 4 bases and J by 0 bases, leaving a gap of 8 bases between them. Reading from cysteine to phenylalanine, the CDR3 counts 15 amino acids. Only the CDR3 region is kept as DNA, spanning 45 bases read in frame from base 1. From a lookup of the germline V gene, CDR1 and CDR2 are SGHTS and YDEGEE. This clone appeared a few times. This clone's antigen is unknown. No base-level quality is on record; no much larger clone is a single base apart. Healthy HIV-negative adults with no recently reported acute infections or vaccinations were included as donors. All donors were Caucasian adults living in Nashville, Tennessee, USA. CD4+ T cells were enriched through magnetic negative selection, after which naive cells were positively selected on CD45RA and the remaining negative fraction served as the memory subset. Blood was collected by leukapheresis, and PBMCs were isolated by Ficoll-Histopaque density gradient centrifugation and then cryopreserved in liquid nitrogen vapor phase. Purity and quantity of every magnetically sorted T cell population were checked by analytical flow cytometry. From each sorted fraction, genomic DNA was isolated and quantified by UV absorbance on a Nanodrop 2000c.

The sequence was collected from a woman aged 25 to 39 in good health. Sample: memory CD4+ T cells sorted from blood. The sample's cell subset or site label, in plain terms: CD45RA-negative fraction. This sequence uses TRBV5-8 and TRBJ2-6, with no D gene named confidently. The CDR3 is CASSPRVSGANVLTF. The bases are TGTGCCAGCAGCCCTCGGGTCTCTGGGGCCAACGTCCTGACTTTC.